A selection of T cell receptor beta chains follows, all from one sample in a study of a mutant IDH1 vaccine in newly diagnosed glioma. Using immunoSEQ multiplex PCR, the repertoire was profiled, and TCRdb retains in-frame clones only, with some absent. The profile shows about 38,000 clones, 78% of them singletons. Their antigen targets remain unknown. The sequencing used PBMCs, collected from a glioma patient whose treatment included an IDH1 peptide vaccine. The receptor source for this set is a man aged 40-55 years with glioma. Each CDR3 is given with its conserved first and last residue. The order of the fields is clone size, V gene, D gene, J gene, CDR3 DNA, CDR3 protein. A D gene is named only where the DNA matches it firmly. Clone size is not always given. Where it is, it says once, few, many or a class for expanded clones.

size: .
V: TRBV2
D: .
J: TRBJ2-7
DNA: TGTGCCAGCAGTGAACCGGTTACCTACGAGCAGTACTTC
CDR3: CASSEPVTYEQYF

size: .
V: TRBV11-2
D: .
J: TRBJ1-6
DNA: TGTGCCAGCAGCTTGGGTTCACCCCTCCACTTT
CDR3: CASSLGSPLHF

size: .
V: TRBV12-5
D: .
J: TRBJ1-2
DNA: TGTGCTAGTGGTTTCATCTCAGCCCGGGGCTATGGCTACACCTTC
CDR3: CASGFISARGYGYTF

size: .
V: TRBV5-1
D: .
J: TRBJ1-1
DNA: TGCGCCAGCAGCTTGGAGAGCAGGCGGGGGGACACTGAAGCTTTCTTT
CDR3: CASSLESRRGDTEAFF

size: .
V: TRBV6-5
D: .
J: TRBJ2-1
DNA: TGTGCCAGCAGTTCCGGACTCGGCAATGAGCAGTTCTTC
CDR3: CASSSGLGNEQFF

size: .
V: TRBV27
D: .
J: TRBJ1-2
DNA: TGTGCCAGCAGACCCGGGTCCGGCGGAGCTAACTATGGCTACACCTTC
CDR3: CASRPGSGGANYGYTF

size: few
V: TRBV5-1
D: .
J: TRBJ1-6
DNA: TGCGCCAGCACCCTGGGGGCGCCGGATTCACCCCTCCACTTT
CDR3: CASTLGAPDSPLHF

size: .
V: TRBV2
D: TRBD1
J: TRBJ2-7
DNA: TGTGCCAGCAGTGAAGTGGACAGGGGGGTAGAGGAGCAGTACTTC
CDR3: CASSEVDRGVEEQYF

size: .
V: TRBV7-9
D: .
J: TRBJ2-7
DNA: TGTGCCAGCAGCGGACAAAGGTCTGGCTCGGCAGGGGATCTCCACGAGCAGTACTTC
CDR3: CASSGQRSGSAGDLHEQYF

size: .
V: TRBV5-6
D: .
J: TRBJ1-5
DNA: TGTGCCAGCAGCCCTGTCGTTAAGAGCAGGGTTAGCAATCAGCCCCAGCATTTT
CDR3: CASSPVVKSRVSNQPQHF

size: .
V: TRBV18
D: .
J: TRBJ2-5
DNA: TGTGCCAGCTCACCTTCCACCGCACAAGAGACCCAGTACTTC
CDR3: CASSPSTAQETQYF

size: .
V: TRBV10-2
D: TRBD1
J: TRBJ2-5
DNA: TGCGCCAGCAGTGGGACAGGGGAAGAGACCCAGTACTTC
CDR3: CASSGTGEETQYF

size: .
V: TRBV25-1
D: TRBD1
J: TRBJ2-5
DNA: TGTGCCAGCAGCCGCCCCGGGACAGGGCAAGAGACCCAGTACTTC
CDR3: CASSRPGTGQETQYF

size: .
V: TRBV2
D: .
J: TRBJ2-5
DNA: TGTGCCAGCAGTAGAGGGCCTAGCAGAGAGACCCAGTACTTC
CDR3: CASSRGPSRETQYF

size: once
V: TRBV5-6
D: TRBD2
J: TRBJ2-3
DNA: TGTGCCAGCAGCTTGTTCGGTAGCGGGTCAGATACGCAGTATTTT
CDR3: CASSLFGSGSDTQYF

size: .
V: TRBV4-2
D: TRBD2
J: TRBJ2-5
DNA: TGTGCCAGCAGCCAAGCGGGGACTATAGGAAGGGAGACCCAGTACTTC
CDR3: CASSQAGTIGRETQYF

size: .
V: TRBV7-6
D: .
J: TRBJ1-3
DNA: TGTGCCAGCAGCTTAGCGACACCCAGGGGAGGAAACACCATATATTTT
CDR3: CASSLATPRGGNTIYF

size: .
V: TRBV7-2
D: .
J: TRBJ2-3
DNA: TGTGCCAGCAGCTTAGTATTGTGGGGAACCACAGATACGCAGTATTTT
CDR3: CASSLVLWGTTDTQYF

size: few
V: TRBV18
D: .
J: TRBJ2-1
DNA: TGTGCCAGCTCACCACCCAACAGGGGACTCAGTAATGAGCAGTTCTTC
CDR3: CASSPPNRGLSNEQFF

size: .
V: TRBV7-9
D: .
J: TRBJ1-5
DNA: TGTGCCAGCAGCTTTTCTAACGCGAATCAGCCCCAGCATTTT
CDR3: CASSFSNANQPQHF

size: few
V: TRBV11-2
D: .
J: TRBJ1-2
DNA: TGTGCCAGCAGCTTAGCAAATTCGAACTATGGCTACACCTTC
CDR3: CASSLANSNYGYTF

size: .
V: TRBV18
D: .
J: TRBJ2-1
DNA: TGTGCCAGCTCACCACCGGGGAATGAGCAGTTCTTC
CDR3: CASSPPGNEQFF

size: .
V: TRBV7-2
D: TRBD2
J: TRBJ2-2
DNA: TGTGCCAGCAGGACTAGCGGGGGGGGGAACACCGGGGAGCTGTTTTTT
CDR3: CASRTSGGGNTGELFF

size: .
V: TRBV9
D: .
J: TRBJ1-1
DNA: TGTGCCAGCAGCGTAGGGCGGGGGTTGAACACTGAAGCTTTCTTT
CDR3: CASSVGRGLNTEAFF

size: .
V: TRBV6-1
D: TRBD1
J: TRBJ1-1
DNA: TGTGCCAGCAGCCACAGGGGGCGCGGGAACACTGAAGCTTTCTTT
CDR3: CASSHRGRGNTEAFF

size: .
V: TRBV27
D: .
J: TRBJ2-7
DNA: TGTGCCAGCGGGGCAAACTACGAGCAGTACTTC
CDR3: CASGANYEQYF

size: .
V: TRBV27
D: .
J: TRBJ2-7
DNA: TGTGCCAGCAGTAGGGGGGGGCCTCTCGAGCAGTACTTC
CDR3: CASSRGGPLEQYF

size: .
V: TRBV4-1
D: .
J: TRBJ1-5
DNA: TGCGCCAGCAGCCAAGACGGTAATCAGCCCCAGCATTTT
CDR3: CASSQDGNQPQHF

size: .
V: TRBV5-6
D: .
J: TRBJ1-3
DNA: TGTGCCAGCAGCTTGGACATCGGCTCCTGGAGCTCTGGAAACACCATATATTTT
CDR3: CASSLDIGSWSSGNTIYF

size: .
V: TRBV7-8
D: .
J: TRBJ2-7
DNA: TGTGCCAGCAGTCCAGCGAGGGGGGGTATCATCTACGAGCAGTACTTC
CDR3: CASSPARGGIIYEQYF

size: .
V: TRBV13
D: TRBD2
J: TRBJ2-3
DNA: TGTGCCAGCAGCACCAGACTAGCGGGGAGCTTAGGAACGCAGTATTTT
CDR3: CASSTRLAGSLGTQYF

size: few
V: TRBV4-2
D: .
J: TRBJ2-3
DNA: TGTGCCAGCAGCCAAGATCTGCCCCACGGGGGCCGCACAGATACGCAGTATTTT
CDR3: CASSQDLPHGGRTDTQYF

size: .
V: TRBV30
D: .
J: TRBJ2-7
DNA: TGTGCCTGGAGCCTCGGCAGGGGATCCCACGAGCAGTACTTC
CDR3: CAWSLGRGSHEQYF

size: .
V: TRBV7-8
D: TRBD1
J: TRBJ1-1
DNA: TGTGCCAGCAGCTTGACAGGGGGAATTGAGGACACTGAAGCTTTCTTT
CDR3: CASSLTGGIEDTEAFF

size: .
V: TRBV25-1
D: .
J: TRBJ1-4
DNA: TGTGCCAGCAGTGCTCTGGGGGCAACTAATGAAAAACTGTTTTTT
CDR3: CASSALGATNEKLFF

size: once
V: TRBV7-9
D: .
J: TRBJ1-1
DNA: TGTGCCAGCAGCTTAGGAGGGGCGGACAAAGCTTTCTTT
CDR3: CASSLGGADKAFF

size: .
V: TRBV5-1
D: TRBD2
J: TRBJ2-7
DNA: TGCGCCAGCAGCTTCGGGACTAGCGGTGAGCAGTACTTC
CDR3: CASSFGTSGEQYF

size: .
V: TRBV30
D: .
J: TRBJ1-5
DNA: TGTGCCTGGAGCAGAGACCTAAGGGAGCCCCAGCATTTT
CDR3: CAWSRDLREPQHF

size: .
V: TRBV5-1
D: TRBD2
J: TRBJ2-1
DNA: TGCGCCAGCAGCACCCATAGCGGGGGGTACTACAATGAGCAGTTCTTC
CDR3: CASSTHSGGYYNEQFF

size: .
V: TRBV20-1
D: .
J: TRBJ1-1
DNA: TGCAGCGATTATCTGAACACTGAAGCTTTCTTT
CDR3: CSDYLNTEAFF

size: .
V: TRBV12-5
D: .
J: TRBJ1-5
DNA: TGTGCTAGTGCCCCGGGAGAGTATCAGCCCCAGCATTTT
CDR3: CASAPGEYQPQHF

size: .
V: TRBV2
D: .
J: TRBJ1-1
DNA: TGTGCCAGCAGGGAACAGGGGAACACTGAAGCTTTCTTT
CDR3: CASREQGNTEAFF

size: .
V: TRBV10-1
D: .
J: TRBJ1-1
DNA: TGCGCCAGCTCAGGGACCATGAACACTGAAGCTTTCTTT
CDR3: CASSGTMNTEAFF

size: .
V: TRBV11-2
D: TRBD1
J: TRBJ1-6
DNA: TGTGCCAGCAACAGGGGACAGGGCTCTTCACCCCTCCACTTT
CDR3: CASNRGQGSSPLHF

size: .
V: TRBV10-3
D: .
J: TRBJ2-2
DNA: TGTGCCATCAGTTCCCCGTCGGCGACCGGGGAGCTGTTTTTT
CDR3: CAISSPSATGELFF

size: .
V: TRBV5-1
D: .
J: TRBJ1-6
DNA: TGCGCCAGCAGCTTGGAAGTGAGCTGGAATTCACCCCTCCACTTT
CDR3: CASSLEVSWNSPLHF

size: .
V: TRBV10-3
D: TRBD1
J: TRBJ2-7
DNA: TGTGCCATCAGTGAACCGGACAGGGGATCCTACGAGCAGTACTTC
CDR3: CAISEPDRGSYEQYF

size: .
V: TRBV4-1
D: .
J: TRBJ1-3
DNA: TGCGCCAGCAGCTACAGTGGGGGGAGCTCTGGAAACACCATATATTTT
CDR3: CASSYSGGSSGNTIYF

size: few
V: TRBV27
D: .
J: TRBJ1-1
DNA: TGTGCCAGCCACGGAACGGCCTCCGGAGCTTTCTTT
CDR3: CASHGTASGAFF

size: .
V: TRBV5-4
D: .
J: TRBJ1-1
DNA: TGTGCCAGTTGGGGAGGGGGGAGACAAGCTTTCTTT
CDR3: CASWGGGRQAFF

size: .
V: TRBV27
D: .
J: TRBJ1-5
DNA: TGTGCCAGCAGTTTAGACGGCAGTCAGCCCCAGCATTTT
CDR3: CASSLDGSQPQHF

size: .
V: TRBV6-5
D: TRBD1
J: TRBJ1-6
DNA: TGTGCCAGCACGGACAGGATCTCCTATAATTCACCCCTCCACTTT
CDR3: CASTDRISYNSPLHF

size: few
V: TRBV29-1
D: TRBD1
J: TRBJ2-2
DNA: TGCAGCGGGAAGGACAGGGGGAAAGAGCTGTTTTTT
CDR3: CSGKDRGKELFF

size: .
V: TRBV4-2
D: .
J: TRBJ1-3
DNA: TGTGCCAGCAGCCCCCCCCTGGGGGAATCTGGAAACACCATATATTTT
CDR3: CASSPPLGESGNTIYF

size: .
V: TRBV18
D: .
J: TRBJ2-2
DNA: TGTGCCAGCTCACGTACAGTAAACACCGGGGAGCTGTTTTTT
CDR3: CASSRTVNTGELFF